The 8 T cell receptor beta chains listed next were all sequenced from one sample in a study of beta chain features in type 1 diabetes. The isolated RNA, all of it, was reverse transcribed, so expressed TCRB transcripts were what got sequenced. Data came from immunoSEQ multiplex PCR; TCRdb stores just in-frame clones and leaves some out. The sample shows fewer than 250,000 clones, 13% to 15% of them seen only once. The specimen sequenced was naive CD4+ T cells from blood. The source is a woman aged 40 to 55 in good health.

Only a few counts were recorded for this clone. This rearrangement joins TRBV5-5 to TRBJ2-7; TRBD1 might be the D (7 bases). Germline-derived CDR1 and CDR2 are SGHKS and YYEKEE (reference sequence). This CDR3 region has 15 residues. V was shortened by 4 bases and J by 2 bases, with 16 bases between the two germline ends. Here the CDR3 DNA reads TGTGCCAGCAGCCGGGGGACAGTAGTCACCTACGAGCAGTACTTC. Translation gives CASSRGTVVTYEQYF.

The J gene is TRBJ2-1, the V gene TRBV5-1; D may be TRBD1 (6 bases). The germline CDR1 and CDR2 sequences are SGHRS and YFSETQ. V lost 0 bases to trimming and J lost 13 bases, with 20 bases between them. The CDR3 is 15 amino acids. The CDR3, as DNA: TGCGCCAGCAGCTTGGTAGGGGACACAGGGTTCTCACAGTTCTTC. It translates to CASSLVGDTGFSQFF.

V usage is TRBV25-1 and J usage is TRBJ1-1; no reliable D call. Trimming took off 3 bases at V and 5 bases at J, with 19 bases between the two ends. The CDR3 has 16 amino acids. Germline CDR1 reads MGHDK; CDR2 reads SYGVNS. The CDR3 here is CASSESLGPRRTEAFF. The CDR3 DNA reads as TGTGCCAGCAGTGAGTCTCTCGGCCCCCGGCGGACTGAAGCTTTCTTT.

A few counts support this clone. The chain is built from TRBV2 and TRBJ1-5, with 10 bases matching TRBD1. The CDR3 extends over 14 amino acids. The V gene end was trimmed by 6 bases and the J gene end by 5 bases; junction bases not matched to a gene: 4. Germline V lookup: CDR1 SNHLY, CDR2 FYNNEI. CDR3 residues: CASSFGQGDQPQHF. The DNA of the CDR3 is TGTGCCAGCAGCTTCGGACAGGGGGATCAGCCCCAGCATTTT.

The sample holds a few counts of this clone. The chain uses TRBV19 and TRBJ2-1, with TRBD1 matching 9 bases. In germline, CDR1 is LNHDA, CDR2 SQIVND (reference sequence). This CDR3 spans 17 amino acids. J was trimmed by 7 bases and V by 0 bases; bases with no gene match: 10. CDR3 region: CASSIDPRGQGTNEQFF. CDR3 in DNA: TGTGCCAGTAGTATAGACCCGCGTGGACAGGGGACGAATGAGCAGTTCTTC.

This sequence joins TRBV5-1 and TRBJ2-7; 11 positions match TRBD1. The germline gives CDR1 SGHRS, CDR2 YFSETQ. CDR3 length: 13 residues. With 7 bases clipped from V and 6 bases from J, the junction kept 6 bases outside the gene matches. CDR3 nucleotides: TGCGCCAGCCGGGACAGGGGGTTGTCCGAGCAGTACTTC. It specifies CASRDRGLSEQYF. The whole variable domain, remainder taken from reference TRBV5-1 and TRBJ2-7, is KAGVTQTPRYLIKTRGQQVTLSCSPISGHRSVSWYQQTPGQGLQFLFEYFSETQRNKGNFPGRFSGRQFSNSRSEMNVSTLELGDSALYLCASRDRGLSEQYFGPGTRLTVT.

This clone was found a few times. The chain uses TRBV5-1 and TRBJ2-6; 10 nucleotides line up with TRBD1. Germline-derived CDR1 and CDR2 are SGHRS and YFSETQ. V shed 4 bases and J 4 bases; nucleotides not matched to a gene: 5. CDR3 size: 16 residues. CDR3 bases: TGCGCCAGCAGCAAAGGGACAGGGGTGGGGGCCAACGTCCTGACTTTC. Translating it yields CASSKGTGVGANVLTF.

This clone was seen a handful of times. The chain has TRBV29-1 and TRBJ2-1; 9 bases line up with TRBD1. This CDR3 has 11 residues. CDR1 and CDR2 (germline): SQVTM, ANQGSEA. With V trimmed by 7 bases and J by 6 bases, 1 base remained unmatched. CDR3 nucleotides: TGCAGCGCGGGACAGGGCAATGAGCAGTTCTTC. It is translated as CSAGQGNEQFF.